These T cell receptor beta chains were read from a single sample in a study of identical twins. TCRdb itself ran the 5' RACE reads through MiXCR, one entry per CDR3 protein. Of 1,800,000 or so distinct CDR3 sequences listed, roughly a third were seen once; the top ten hold about 0.27%. The sequenced sample consisted of cord blood. These receptors were collected from a newborn girl in good health. Each CDR3 is given with its conserved first and last residue. D genes are given only for firm matches. Some rows mark clone size as missing; the rest say once, few, many or name a class of expanded clone.

CDR3nt | CDR3aa | d_gene | j_gene | abundance | v_gene
TGTGCCAGCGGTTTATCGAGCGGGAATGAGCAGTTCTTC | CASGLSSGNEQFF | NA | TRBJ2-1 | NA | TRBV12-3/TRBV12-4
TGTGCCAGCAGTGAATATCGCCAACAGGGGGCGGGTGGCTACACCTTC | CASSEYRQQGAGGYTF | TRBD1 | TRBJ1-2 | NA | TRBV25-1
TGTGCCAGCAGTCCACTAGCGGAAAACACCGGGGAGCTGTTTTTT | CASSPLAENTGELFF | TRBD2 | TRBJ2-2 | few | TRBV2
TGCGCCAGCAGCTTGGAAATACTAGCGGGGATAACAGATACGCAGTATTTT | CASSLEILAGITDTQYF | TRBD2 | TRBJ2-3 | NA | TRBV5-1
TGTGCCAGCAGTTTATCATGGGACAGGCTCTACAATGAGCAGTTCTTC | CASSLSWDRLYNEQFF | TRBD1 | TRBJ2-1 | NA | TRBV28
TGTGCCAGCAGGTCCCGGGAGGTCTCCTACGAGCAGTACTTC | CASRSREVSYEQYF | TRBD2 | TRBJ2-7 | few | TRBV11-1
TGTGCCAGCAGCTTAGCGGCCCTAGCGGGGGACCCCTACGAGCAGTACTTC | CASSLAALAGDPYEQYF | TRBD2 | TRBJ2-7 | NA | TRBV7-2
TGTGCCAGCAGTGATATATTGGCAGGAGCCCAAGAGACCCAGTTCTTC | CASSDILAGAQETQFF | NA | TRBJ2-1 | once | TRBV6-4
TGCAGCGCCAAGCGACCTGTCTACAATGAGCAGTTCTTC | CSAKRPVYNEQFF | NA | TRBJ2-1 | NA | TRBV20-1
TGCAGTGCTAGGCGGACAGGGCTCCACGAGCAGTACTTC | CSARRTGLHEQYF | TRBD1 | TRBJ2-7 | NA | TRBV20-1
TGTGCCTGGAGTGTACGAGGGGACATCAATCAGCCCCAGCATTTT | CAWSVRGDINQPQHF | NA | TRBJ1-5 | few | TRBV30
TGTGCCAGCAGTGTATATTCCGGGACAGGGAGGCGATACGAGCAGTACTTC | CASSVYSGTGRRYEQYF | TRBD1 | TRBJ2-7 | NA | TRBV25-1
TGTGCCAGCAGCCAACTAGCGGGCTTTCAAGAGACCCAGTACTTC | CASSQLAGFQETQYF | TRBD2 | TRBJ2-5 | NA | TRBV3-1
TGTGCCAGCAGCCCGGGGGGCAGGTACAATGAGCAGTTCTTC | CASSPGGRYNEQFF | NA | TRBJ2-1 | NA | TRBV9